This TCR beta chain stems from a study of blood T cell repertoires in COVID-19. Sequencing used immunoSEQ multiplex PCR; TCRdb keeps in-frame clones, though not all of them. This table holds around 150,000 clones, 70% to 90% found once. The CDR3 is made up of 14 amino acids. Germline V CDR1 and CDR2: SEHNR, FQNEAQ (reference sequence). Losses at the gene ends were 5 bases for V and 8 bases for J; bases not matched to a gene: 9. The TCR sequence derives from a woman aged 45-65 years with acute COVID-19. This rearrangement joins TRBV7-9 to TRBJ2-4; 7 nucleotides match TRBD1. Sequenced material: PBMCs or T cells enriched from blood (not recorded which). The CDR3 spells CASSPSTGTDIQYF. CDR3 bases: TGTGCCAGCAGCCCATCGACAGGGACGGACATTCAGTACTTC.